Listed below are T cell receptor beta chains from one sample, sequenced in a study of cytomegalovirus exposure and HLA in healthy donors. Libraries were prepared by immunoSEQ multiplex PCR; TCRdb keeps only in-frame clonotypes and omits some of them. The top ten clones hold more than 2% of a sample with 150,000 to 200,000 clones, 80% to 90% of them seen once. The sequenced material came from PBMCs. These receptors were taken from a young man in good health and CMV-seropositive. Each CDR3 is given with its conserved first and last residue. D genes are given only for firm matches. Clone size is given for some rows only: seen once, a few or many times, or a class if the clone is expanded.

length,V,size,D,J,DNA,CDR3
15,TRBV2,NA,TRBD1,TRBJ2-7,TGTGCCAGCAGTGAATACAAACAGGGGGAATACGAGCAGTACTTC,CASSEYKQGEYEQYF
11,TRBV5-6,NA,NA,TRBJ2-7,TGTGCCAGCACCGGGGCCTACGAGCAGTACTTC,CASTGAYEQYF
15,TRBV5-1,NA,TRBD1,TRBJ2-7,TGCGCCAGCAGCCCAGGGACAGGTCGTAGCTACGAGCAGTACTTC,CASSPGTGRSYEQYF
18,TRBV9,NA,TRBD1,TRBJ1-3,TGTGCCAGCAGCGTAGCCCCACCAGGGGGCCCGGAGGGAAACACCATATATTTT,CASSVAPPGGPEGNTIYF
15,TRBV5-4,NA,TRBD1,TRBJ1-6,TGTGCCAGCAGCTTCCAGGGGGTTTATAATTCACCCCTCCACTTT,CASSFQGVYNSPLHF
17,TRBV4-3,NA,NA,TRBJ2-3,TGCGCCAGCAGCCAAGATGTCATCCAGGCAATCACAGATACGCAGTATTTT,CASSQDVIQAITDTQYF
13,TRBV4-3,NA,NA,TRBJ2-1,TGCGCCAGCAGCCAAGATCGTAACAGTTCCCCGTTCTTC,CASSQDRNSSPFF
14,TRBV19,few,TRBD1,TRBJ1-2,TGTGCCAGTAGTCCCGGAACAGGGGTCTATGGCTACACCTTC,CASSPGTGVYGYTF
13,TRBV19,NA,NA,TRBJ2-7,TGTGCCAGTAGTAATGCGGTCCCCTACGAGCAGTACTTC,CASSNAVPYEQYF
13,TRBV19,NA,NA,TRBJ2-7,TGTGCCAGCAGCTCAACAGGATCCTACGAGCAGTACTTC,CASSSTGSYEQYF
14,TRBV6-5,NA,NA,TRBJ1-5,TGTGCCAGCAGTTACTCGAACAGGGCCCAGCCCCAGCATTTT,CASSYSNRAQPQHF
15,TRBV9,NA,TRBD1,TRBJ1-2,TGTGCCAGCAGCGTAGATCCGGGACAGGGGGATGGCTACACCTTC,CASSVDPGQGDGYTF
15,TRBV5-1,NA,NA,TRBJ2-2,TGCGCCAGCAGCTTGCGGATCCCAGGGACCGGGGAGCTGTTTTTT,CASSLRIPGTGELFF